Listed here is a single TCR beta chain. Original processing methods: Reference gene primer amplification yielded estimated nucleated cell counts. Here immunoSEQ multiplex PCR was the method, and the copy in TCRdb shows in-frame clones only, minus some. Clonal size and the V and J genes are those of that table, whereas D and trimming came from the DNA. This table holds some 100,000 clones, roughly 86% found once. The data were obtained in a study of blood T cell repertoires in COVID-19. Study overall: Samples came from the United States, Italy and Spain, spanning acute and convalescent COVID-19.

V lost 3 bases and J lost 4; bases outside the gene matches: 7. This CDR3 is 15 amino acids long. Germline V gene sequence: CDR1 MNHNS, CDR2 SASEGT. The TCR comes from a human donor in a cohort sampled during active COVID-19. Sequences were obtained from peripheral blood. The chain recombines TRBV6-1 with TRBJ2-5; 8 bases agree with TRBD2. The chain's CDR3 is CASSERGVVSETQYF. CDR3 nucleotide sequence: TGTGCCAGCAGTGAGCGGGGGGTTGTTTCAGAGACCCAGTACTTC.